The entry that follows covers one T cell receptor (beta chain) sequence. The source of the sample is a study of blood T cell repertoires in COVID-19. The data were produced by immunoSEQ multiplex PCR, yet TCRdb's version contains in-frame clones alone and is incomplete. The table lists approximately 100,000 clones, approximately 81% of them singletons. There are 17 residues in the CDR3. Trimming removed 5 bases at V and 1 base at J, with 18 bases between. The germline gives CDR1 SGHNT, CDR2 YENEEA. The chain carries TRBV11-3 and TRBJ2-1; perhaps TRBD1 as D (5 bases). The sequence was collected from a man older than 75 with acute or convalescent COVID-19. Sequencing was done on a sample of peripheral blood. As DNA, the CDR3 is TGTGCCAGCAGCCCAGGGCCCATAGTGGGTTCCTACAATGAGCAGTTCTTC. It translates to CASSPGPIVGSYNEQFF.